The rows below give T cell receptor beta chains drawn from one sample of a study of CD4+ T cells in melanoma. Sequenced by immunoSEQ multiplex PCR; TCRdb stores in-frame clones only, minus some. The sample contains about 10,000 clones, around 64% of which appear only once. The specimen was cells from a culture (not recorded whether cultured in vitro). All receptors derive from a human donor with melanoma. The conserved cysteine and the conserved F or W are not part of the CDR3 here. The order of the fields is V gene, CDR3 length, J gene, CDR3 protein.

>TRBV7-9|13|TRBJ1-5
ASSLGDTGNQPQH
>TRBV19|12|TRBJ1-3
ASSPVGAGNTIY
>TRBV6-1|13|TRBJ1-2
ASSVAGTGVYGYT
>TRBV5-4|10|TRBJ1-2
ASSRGTGDPT
>TRBV11-2|13|TRBJ2-7
ASSLDPLASYEQY
>TRBV4-1|13|TRBJ2-4
ASSLISLAKNIQY
>TRBV29-1|9|TRBJ2-5
SVVLQETQY
>TRBV9|13|TRBJ1-2
ASSARPGQDYGYT
>TRBV11-2|13|TRBJ2-1
ASSLDFQGTYEQF
>TRBV5-4|13|TRBJ2-1
ASSLGVASSNEQF
>TRBV18|13|TRBJ2-1
ASSPYLGRTNEQF
>TRBV27|13|TRBJ2-5
ASSSGDREQETQY
>TRBV5-4|11|TRBJ2-3
ASNGRGGDTQY
>TRBV5-5|11|TRBJ2-7
ASSATEGYEQY